This T cell receptor (beta chain) was found in a study of blood T cell repertoires in COVID-19. Overall study: From T cells, B-cell-depleted T cells, or PBMCs came the material, which was cDNA or gDNA.

This clone was observed a handful of times. The table came from immunoSEQ multiplex PCR; TCRdb's copy has only in-frame clones and leaves some out. This repertoire shows 200,000 or so clones, around four fifths found once; its top ten account for under 0.95%. The sequence derives from a man aged 55-75 years with COVID-19, enrolled during active disease. Sequencing was carried out using peripheral blood.

This CDR3 reads CASSLGQGATYEQYF. CDR3 nucleotide sequence: TGCGCCAGCAGCTTGGGACAGGGGGCGACCTACGAGCAGTACTTC. The chain employs TRBV5-1 and TRBJ2-7; 10 bases fit TRBD1. The trim removed 0 bases at V and 2 bases at J, leaving 2 bases unmatched. The CDR3 is 15 amino acids. Germline V gene lookup returns CDR1 SGHRS and CDR2 YFSETQ.